These T cell receptor beta chains were read from a single sample in a study of T cells in localized non-small cell lung cancer. Here immunoSEQ multiplex PCR was the method, and the copy in TCRdb shows in-frame clones only, minus some. The table includes approximately 1,000 clones, more than 20% detected once. The sample here was normal lung tissue next to the tumor, taken before any cancer treatment. The origin of the receptors is a woman aged 35-75 years with stage III squamous cell lung carcinoma. CDR3s include the opening cysteine and the closing phenylalanine or tryptophan. D genes are given only for firm matches. Part of the rows lack a size; the others show once, few, many or a class for expanded clones.

j_call: TRBJ2-1; clone_size: -; v_call: TRBV12-5; d_call: -; cdr3_nt: TGTGCTAGTGGTCCCCGCGGCGTAGGGGGGGACGACAATGAGCAGTTCTTC; cdr3_aa: CASGPRGVGGDDNEQFF
j_call: TRBJ2-1; clone_size: -; v_call: TRBV15; d_call: -; cdr3_nt: TGTGCCACCAGCCCTACGGGGTCTTCCTACAATGAGCAGTTCTTC; cdr3_aa: CATSPTGSSYNEQFF
j_call: TRBJ1-5; clone_size: medium-sized; v_call: TRBV6-8; d_call: -; cdr3_nt: TGTGCCAGCAGTGGCGGGGCGGTCAGCAATCAGCCCCAGCATTTT; cdr3_aa: CASSGGAVSNQPQHF
j_call: TRBJ1-2; clone_size: -; v_call: TRBV14; d_call: -; cdr3_nt: TGTGCCAGCAGCCAAGTGGCCCTATATGGCTACACCTTC; cdr3_aa: CASSQVALYGYTF
j_call: TRBJ1-1; clone_size: -; v_call: TRBV6-8; d_call: -; cdr3_nt: TGTGCCAGCGTTAGGGCCATGAACACTGAAGCTTTCTTT; cdr3_aa: CASVRAMNTEAFF
j_call: TRBJ1-1; clone_size: few; v_call: TRBV9; d_call: TRBD1; cdr3_nt: TGTGCCAGCAGCTCCGGGGACAGAATCCGCGACGCTTTCTTT; cdr3_aa: CASSSGDRIRDAFF
j_call: TRBJ1-4; clone_size: large; v_call: TRBV9; d_call: -; cdr3_nt: TGTGCCAGCAGTTTTCAGGGGTCGAACGGTGAAAAACTGTTTTTT; cdr3_aa: CASSFQGSNGEKLFF
j_call: TRBJ1-6; clone_size: -; v_call: TRBV30; d_call: -; cdr3_nt: TGTGCCTGGAGTAAGCAGCTCAATTCACCCCTCCACTTT; cdr3_aa: CAWSKQLNSPLHF
j_call: TRBJ2-3; clone_size: -; v_call: TRBV4-1; d_call: TRBD2; cdr3_nt: TGCGCCAGCAGCTTTAGCGGGGGGGTCACAGATACGCAGTATTTT; cdr3_aa: CASSFSGGVTDTQYF
j_call: TRBJ1-1; clone_size: -; v_call: TRBV29-1; d_call: -; cdr3_nt: TGCAGCGGCGGCAGGGAGAACACTGAAGCTTTCTTT; cdr3_aa: CSGGRENTEAFF
j_call: TRBJ1-2; clone_size: few; v_call: TRBV9; d_call: TRBD1; cdr3_nt: TGTGCCAGCAGTGCCGGGACAGGGCTCTATGGCTACACCTTC; cdr3_aa: CASSAGTGLYGYTF
j_call: TRBJ2-4; clone_size: few; v_call: TRBV6-8; d_call: -; cdr3_nt: TGTGCCATCAGTTTAGACAGAGCCAAAAACATTCAGTACTTC; cdr3_aa: CAISLDRAKNIQYF
j_call: TRBJ1-1; clone_size: few; v_call: TRBV30; d_call: TRBD1; cdr3_nt: TGTGCCTGTGGACAGGGGAACACTGAAGCTTTCTTT; cdr3_aa: CACGQGNTEAFF
j_call: TRBJ1-2; clone_size: -; v_call: TRBV18; d_call: -; cdr3_nt: TGTGCCAGCTCACCCGGTTGGGGCAACTATGGCTACACCTTC; cdr3_aa: CASSPGWGNYGYTF
j_call: TRBJ1-1; clone_size: -; v_call: TRBV18; d_call: -; cdr3_nt: TGTGCCAGCTCACGTCAGGGTTCTTTGGGTAACGGGGGAATGAACACTGAAGCTTTCTTT; cdr3_aa: CASSRQGSLGNGGMNTEAFF
j_call: TRBJ1-2; clone_size: -; v_call: TRBV4-1; d_call: -; cdr3_nt: TGCGCCAGCACGAGAGGGGACTATGGCTACACCTTC; cdr3_aa: CASTRGDYGYTF
j_call: TRBJ1-2; clone_size: few; v_call: TRBV6-8; d_call: -; cdr3_nt: TGTGCCAGCAGGAATGGGGAAATGGGCTACACCTTC; cdr3_aa: CASRNGEMGYTF
j_call: TRBJ2-7; clone_size: -; v_call: TRBV18; d_call: -; cdr3_nt: TGTGCCAGCTCCCCTAAGCAATCGTCCTACGAGCAGTACTTC; cdr3_aa: CASSPKQSSYEQYF
j_call: TRBJ1-1; clone_size: -; v_call: TRBV6-8; d_call: TRBD1; cdr3_nt: TGTGCCAGCAGCCTCAGCGGACAGGGAGGAGCTGAAGCTTTCTTT; cdr3_aa: CASSLSGQGGAEAFF
j_call: TRBJ2-6; clone_size: -; v_call: TRBV28; d_call: -; cdr3_nt: TGTGCCAGCAAAACGCCGGGAGGGGCCAACGTCCTGACTTTC; cdr3_aa: CASKTPGGANVLTF
j_call: TRBJ1-6; clone_size: few; v_call: TRBV11-3; d_call: -; cdr3_nt: TGTGCCAGCAGGGATTCCGGGACTCCTAATTCACCCCTCCACTTT; cdr3_aa: CASRDSGTPNSPLHF
j_call: TRBJ1-1; clone_size: -; v_call: TRBV30; d_call: -; cdr3_nt: TGTGCCTGGGTTTCGTTACAGGTCATCGCTGAAGCTTTCTTT; cdr3_aa: CAWVSLQVIAEAFF
j_call: TRBJ1-1; clone_size: -; v_call: TRBV29-1; d_call: -; cdr3_nt: TGCAGCGCCAGCCTAGGGACGGCAATGAACACTGAAGCTTTCTTT; cdr3_aa: CSASLGTAMNTEAFF
j_call: TRBJ1-6; clone_size: -; v_call: TRBV18; d_call: TRBD1; cdr3_nt: TGTGCCAGCTCACCCGAGGGGACAGGAGGATCACCCCTCCACTTT; cdr3_aa: CASSPEGTGGSPLHF
j_call: TRBJ2-3; clone_size: large; v_call: TRBV6-8; d_call: -; cdr3_nt: TGTGCCAGCAGTGACTCTGGGGGGAGCACAGATACGCAGTATTTT; cdr3_aa: CASSDSGGSTDTQYF
j_call: TRBJ2-2; clone_size: few; v_call: TRBV11-3; d_call: TRBD1; cdr3_nt: TGTGCCAGCAGCCTTAGATCCGGGACAGGTGACACCGGGGAGCTGTTTTTT; cdr3_aa: CASSLRSGTGDTGELFF
j_call: TRBJ2-1; clone_size: medium-sized; v_call: TRBV9; d_call: -; cdr3_nt: TGTGCCAGCAGCGTGTCCCCCGGTGATGAGCAGTTCTTC; cdr3_aa: CASSVSPGDEQFF
j_call: TRBJ1-1; clone_size: large; v_call: TRBV11-3; d_call: -; cdr3_nt: TGTGCCAGCATCAAACCGGGGGGGAACACTGAAGCTTTCTTT; cdr3_aa: CASIKPGGNTEAFF
j_call: TRBJ1-2; clone_size: few; v_call: TRBV10-3; d_call: -; cdr3_nt: TGTGCCATCAGTGAGAACCGGGTTGGCTACACCTTC; cdr3_aa: CAISENRVGYTF
j_call: TRBJ1-1; clone_size: few; v_call: TRBV30; d_call: TRBD1; cdr3_nt: TGTGCCTGGTCCTCTCGGGACAGGGGGTTGGACACTGAAGCTTTCTTT; cdr3_aa: CAWSSRDRGLDTEAFF
j_call: TRBJ1-6; clone_size: few; v_call: TRBV11-3; d_call: -; cdr3_nt: TGTGCCAGCAGCGGAGGGGACACCTATAATTCACCCCTCCACTTT; cdr3_aa: CASSGGDTYNSPLHF
j_call: TRBJ2-2; clone_size: few; v_call: TRBV11-3; d_call: TRBD2; cdr3_nt: TGTGCCAGCAGCTTGGCGGGAGTGAACACCGGGGAGCTGTTTTTT; cdr3_aa: CASSLAGVNTGELFF
j_call: TRBJ2-3; clone_size: medium-sized; v_call: TRBV11-3; d_call: TRBD2; cdr3_nt: TGTGCCAGCAGCTTGGGGAGGGGCACGGGTACGCAGTATTTT; cdr3_aa: CASSLGRGTGTQYF
j_call: TRBJ2-2; clone_size: -; v_call: TRBV14; d_call: -; cdr3_nt: TGTGCCAGCCGGACATACACCGGGGAGCTGTTTTTT; cdr3_aa: CASRTYTGELFF
j_call: TRBJ2-1; clone_size: -; v_call: TRBV15; d_call: TRBD2; cdr3_nt: TGTGCCACCAGCATTAGCGGGGGCTCCTACAATGAGCAGTTCTTC; cdr3_aa: CATSISGGSYNEQFF
j_call: TRBJ1-1; clone_size: -; v_call: TRBV11-3; d_call: -; cdr3_nt: TGTGCCAGCAGCTCAAACCGGGAAGGGAACACTGAAGCTTTCTTT; cdr3_aa: CASSSNREGNTEAFF
j_call: TRBJ1-1; clone_size: few; v_call: TRBV19; d_call: -; cdr3_nt: TGTGCCAGTAGTATAGGACCGGGCCAGAACACTGAAGCTTTCTTT; cdr3_aa: CASSIGPGQNTEAFF
j_call: TRBJ2-2; clone_size: -; v_call: TRBV9; d_call: TRBD2; cdr3_nt: TGTGCCAGCAGCGTAGCACTAGCGGGGGACCTGAACACCGGGGAGCTGTTTTTT; cdr3_aa: CASSVALAGDLNTGELFF
j_call: TRBJ2-5; clone_size: medium-sized; v_call: TRBV6-8; d_call: TRBD2; cdr3_nt: TGTGCCATCAGTGGGGCTAGCGGGGACCAAGAGACCCAGTACTTC; cdr3_aa: CAISGASGDQETQYF
j_call: TRBJ2-6; clone_size: -; v_call: TRBV11-3; d_call: -; cdr3_nt: TGTGCCAGCAGCTTGGGGGGGCCTGGGGCCAACGTCCTGACTTTC; cdr3_aa: CASSLGGPGANVLTF
j_call: TRBJ1-1; clone_size: -; v_call: TRBV30; d_call: -; cdr3_nt: TGTGCCTGGAGCAGGACCAACACTGAAGCTTTCTTT; cdr3_aa: CAWSRTNTEAFF
j_call: TRBJ2-7; clone_size: few; v_call: TRBV1; d_call: -; cdr3_nt: TGCACCAGCAGCCAAGATCCAAGGGCGCGAACTAGCGCGCAGTACTTC; cdr3_aa: CTSSQDPRARTSAQYF
j_call: TRBJ1-1; clone_size: few; v_call: TRBV15; d_call: TRBD1; cdr3_nt: TGTGCCACCAGCAGAGGGGGACAGTCCCTCACTGAAGCTTTCTTT; cdr3_aa: CATSRGGQSLTEAFF
j_call: TRBJ2-3; clone_size: few; v_call: TRBV2; d_call: TRBD2; cdr3_nt: TGTGCCAGCAGTGATACTAGCGGGGGCCTAAGCACAGATACGCAGTATTTT; cdr3_aa: CASSDTSGGLSTDTQYF
j_call: TRBJ1-2; clone_size: -; v_call: TRBV19; d_call: -; cdr3_nt: TGTGCCAGTTCTTTCTACTCTGGGGGCCTCGGGACGGGCTACACCTTC; cdr3_aa: CASSFYSGGLGTGYTF